This TCR beta chain is drawn from a study of cytotoxic CD8 clonotypes in ibrutinib-treated CLL. This CDR3 comprises 14 residues. CDR1 is MNHEY, CDR2 SVGAGI, per germline. The V segment lost 6 bases and the J segment 1 base; nucleotides outside the gene matches: 5. In this sample, this clone turned up a few times. Its antigen remains unidentified. Profiling relied on immunoSEQ multiplex PCR, and the TCRdb table lists in-frame clones only, not all of them. The sample lists 330,000 or so clones, about 61% occurring once. Study-wide findings and caveats: The clonality rise at ibrutinib response reflected private clonotype expansion. Sustained-remission and progressing patients were not sampled at matched times.

The receptor's source is a human donor with chronic lymphocytic leukemia. The chain couples TRBV6-5 to TRBJ2-7, with 8 bases identical to TRBD1. Source: PBMCs, taken after 36 months of ibrutinib treatment. The CDR3 here is CASSPGGSSYEQYF. The CDR3 region has the DNA TGTGCCAGCAGCCCAGGGGGCAGTTCCTACGAGCAGTACTTC.